This T cell receptor (beta chain) derives from a study of blood T cell repertoires in COVID-19. Overall study: The analysed material was cDNA or gDNA that came from T cells, B-cell-depleted T cells, or PBMCs.

Enrollees, about 18 to 89 years old, lived in approximately 24 US areas. Per the authors' pipeline: Using reference gene primer amplification, nucleated cell counts were estimated. The table came from immunoSEQ multiplex PCR; TCRdb's copy has only in-frame clones and leaves some out. V and J calls and clone size are those listed in that table; D and trimming were worked out from the DNA. This table holds over 250,000 clones, around nine tenths found once. CDR1 and CDR2 (germline): MNHEY, SVGAGI. V gave up 6 bases and J gave up 6 bases, with 17 bases separating them. The CDR3 consists of 14 residues. The chain recombines TRBV6-5 with TRBJ1-2; TRBD1 is a possible D gene (5 bases). The TCR originated in a woman aged 55-70 years who had recovered from COVID-19. Source material: PBMCs or T cells enriched from blood (not recorded which). Here the CDR3 reads CASSPFGQWDGYTF. Written as DNA, the CDR3 is TGTGCCAGCAGCCCATTTGGACAATGGGATGGCTACACCTTC.